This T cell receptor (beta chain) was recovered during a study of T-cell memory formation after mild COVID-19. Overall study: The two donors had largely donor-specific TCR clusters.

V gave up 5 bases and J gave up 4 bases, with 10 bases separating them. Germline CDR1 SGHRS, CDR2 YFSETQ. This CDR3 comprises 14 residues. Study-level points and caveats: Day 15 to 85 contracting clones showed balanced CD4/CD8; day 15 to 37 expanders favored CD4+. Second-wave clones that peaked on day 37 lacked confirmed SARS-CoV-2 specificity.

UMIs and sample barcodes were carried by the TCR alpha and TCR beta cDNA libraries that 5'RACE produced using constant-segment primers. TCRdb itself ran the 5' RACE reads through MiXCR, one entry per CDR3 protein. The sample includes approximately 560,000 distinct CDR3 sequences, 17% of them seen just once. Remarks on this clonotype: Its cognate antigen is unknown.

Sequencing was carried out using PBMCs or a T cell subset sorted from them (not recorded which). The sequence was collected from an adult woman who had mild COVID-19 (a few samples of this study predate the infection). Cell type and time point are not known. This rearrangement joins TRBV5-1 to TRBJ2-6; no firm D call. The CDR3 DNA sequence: TGCGCCAGCAGTCATAGGGTAGGGGCCAACGTCCTGACTTTC. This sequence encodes CASSHRVGANVLTF.